Following are 16 T cell receptor beta chains from one sample sequenced in a study of human T cells and chemical hapten exposure. Time point reported: patch test 1, 2 weeks after DPC sensitization. Treatment indicated: therapeutic diphenylcyclopropenone sensitization with weekly scalp DPC. In TCRdb, the RACE reads were re-called with MiXCR into one record per CDR3 protein. The sample has 300,000 to 350,000 distinct CDR3 sequences; under 8% are singletons. The specimen comprised whole blood, sampled in connection with sensitization to the hapten diphenylcyclopropenone (DPC). Receptors originate from a woman younger than 30 with alopecia areata. Some clones in this sample may be carry-over from other donors' samples.

This clonotype occurred many times. This chain joins TRBV6-5 and TRBJ1-4; 10 nucleotides line up with TRBD1. This CDR3 has 14 residues. The V gene's germline CDR1 is MNHEY and CDR2 SVGAGI. With V trimmed by 5 bases and J by 8 bases, 5 bases remained unmatched. For the CDR3, the DNA is TGTGCCAGCAGTGAAGGGACAGGGGACGAAAAACTGTTTTTT. Protein product: CASSEGTGDEKLFF.

This clonotype was counted at least ten times. The genes are TRBV6-5 and TRBJ2-3, with D tentatively TRBD2 (6 bases). CDR3 length: 14 amino acids. Deletions cut 0 bases from V and 6 bases from J, with 10 bases between. CDR1 and CDR2 (germline): MNHEY, SVGAGI. DNA for the CDR3: TGTGCCAGCAGTTACTCGACGGGGAGGGATACGCAGTATTTT. Protein sequence: CASSYSTGRDTQYF.

In this sample, this clonotype turned up a few times. The V gene is TRBV18, the J gene TRBJ1-1; D is uncertain. In germline, CDR1 is KGHSH, CDR2 LQKENI. Deletions cut 1 base from V and 3 bases from J, with 9 bases between. The CDR3 spans 14 residues. The DNA for the CDR3 is TGTGCCAGCTCACCACGGCCGTGGGACACTGAAGCTTTCTTT. It codes for CASSPRPWDTEAFF.

Points on this clonotype: Mismatch with germline at one junction end may stem from a read error. V is TRBV28 and J is TRBJ1-4; TRBD1 matches 9 bases. There are 15 residues in the CDR3. The germline V gene has CDR1 MDHEN and CDR2 SYDVKM. CDR3 residues: CASRELQGAKEKLFF. CDR3 DNA: TGTGCCAGCAGGGAACTACAGGGGGCTAAAGAAAAACTGTTTTTT.

The sample holds many counts of this clonotype. The CDR3 protein is CSASGPSTAYLYGYTF. In nucleotides, the CDR3 is TGCAGTGCTAGTGGCCCCTCAACCGCATACCTGTATGGCTACACCTTC. The chain is built from TRBV20-1 and TRBJ1-2; D remains ambiguous. CDR1 is DFQATT, CDR2 SNEGSKA, per germline (reference sequence). The CDR3 has 16 residues. V lost 3 bases to trimming and J lost 5 bases, with 22 bases between them.

This clonotype has a handful of counts. The chain employs TRBV27 and TRBJ2-5; TRBD1 matches 7 bases. V lost 6 bases to trimming and J lost 5 bases; unmatched junction nucleotides: 15. The CDR3 is 16 residues long. The germline V gene encodes CDR1 MNHEY and CDR2 SMNVEV (reference sequence). The CDR3 nucleotides are TGTGCCAGCAGCCCTAGTGGTAGAGGGGGCTGGGAGACCCAGTACTTC. It encodes CASSPSGRGGWETQYF.

This clonotype appeared a few times. V usage is TRBV7-3 and J usage is TRBJ2-3; tentative D call: TRBD1 (5 bases). This CDR3 is built from 17 residues. CDR1 is SGHTA and CDR2 is FQGTGA in the germline V gene. V lost 5 bases to trimming and J lost 2 bases, with 20 bases between them. The CDR3 loop reads CASSERALLTATDTQYF. CDR3 sequence (DNA): TGTGCCAGCAGCGAAAGGGCATTATTGACAGCCACAGATACGCAGTATTTT.

The chain links TRBV5-6 to TRBJ2-5; D ambiguous. This CDR3 region has 14 residues. Trimming pared 0 bases from V and 0 bases from J, leaving 6 bases between. The V gene's germline CDR1 is SGHDT and CDR2 YYEEEE. The CDR3 is CASSLEAYQETQYF. The DNA of the CDR3 is TGTGCCAGCAGCTTGGAGGCCTACCAAGAGACCCAGTACTTC.

This clonotype was counted a few times. The V gene is TRBV11-1, the J gene TRBJ2-5; a weak D match, TRBD2 (5 bases). CDR1 is SGHAT and CDR2 is FQDESV in the germline V gene (reference sequence). V was shortened by 5 bases and J by 4 bases, with 23 bases between the two germline ends. This CDR3 has 17 amino acids. CDR3 residues: CASSTRGTGSPGETQYF. For the CDR3, the DNA is TGTGCCAGCAGCACACGAGGAACGGGGTCTCCGGGAGAGACCCAGTACTTC.

The V gene is TRBV18, the J gene TRBJ1-1; TRBD1 aligns across 7 bases. With 1 base clipped from V and 1 base from J, the junction kept 3 bases outside the gene matches. Germline V gene data show CDR1 as KGHSH and CDR2 as LQKENI. The CDR3 has 15 amino acids. CDR3 residues: CASSPLRQGNTEAFF. DNA of the CDR3: TGTGCCAGCTCACCACTTAGACAGGGGAACACTGAAGCTTTCTTT.

The table lists this clonotype with many counts. The genes are TRBV27 and TRBJ2-5; no firm D call. Trimming cost V 6 bases and J 2 bases, with 10 bases left between them. Germline CDR1 and CDR2: MNHEY and SMNVEV (reference sequence). This CDR3 contains 13 residues. CDR3 region: CASSHGPQETQYF. DNA of the CDR3: TGTGCCAGCAGCCACGGACCGCAAGAGACCCAGTACTTC.

This chain uses TRBV12-3 or TRBV12-4 with TRBJ2-7; D call uncertain. The V and J ends lost 6 bases and 7 bases respectively, with 16 bases between them. The CDR3 consists of 13 residues. In DNA, the CDR3 is TGTGCCAGCAGGCCCGCCGGAGAAAAAGAGCAGTACTTC. It specifies CASRPAGEKEQYF.

The V and J genes are TRBV28 and TRBJ2-1; a weak D match, TRBD1 (6 bases). The V gene's germline CDR1 is MDHEN and CDR2 SYDVKM. V was shortened by 9 bases and J by 1 base, with 13 bases between the two germline ends. The CDR3 spans 14 residues. The CDR3 loop is CASNRDPSYNEQFF. Written as DNA, the CDR3 is TGTGCCAGTAACAGGGATCCATCCTACAATGAGCAGTTCTTC.

This clonotype came up many times. The rearrangement links TRBV2 to TRBJ2-7; possibly TRBD2 for D (6 bases). This CDR3 is 11 amino acids long. Germline CDR1 SNHLY, CDR2 FYNNEI. V lost 6 bases and J lost 6, with 9 bases in between. The CDR3 DNA sequence: TGTGCCAGCAGATATAGCGGCGAGCAGTACTTC. This codes for CASRYSGEQYF.

Ten or more counts support this clonotype. The genes are TRBV7-9 and TRBJ2-3, with TRBD2 identical over 10 bases. The ends lost 5 bases at V and 6 bases at J; junction bases unmatched: 2. This CDR3 comprises 13 residues. Germline values: CDR1 SEHNR, CDR2 FQNEAQ (reference sequence). The CDR3 nucleotides read TGTGCCAGCAGCGGGACTAGCGAGGATACGCAGTATTTT. Its protein product is CASSGTSEDTQYF.

Concerning this clonotype: Germline and junction disagree at one end, which may indicate a read error. V is TRBV29-1 and J is TRBJ2-3, with D uncertain. Germline CDR1 SQVTM, CDR2 ANQGSEA. The CDR3 spans 15 residues. The CDR3 is CSTSGVSLYTDTRYF. The CDR3 DNA reads as TGCAGCACCTCAGGAGTCTCCCTTTACACAGATACGCGGTATTTT.